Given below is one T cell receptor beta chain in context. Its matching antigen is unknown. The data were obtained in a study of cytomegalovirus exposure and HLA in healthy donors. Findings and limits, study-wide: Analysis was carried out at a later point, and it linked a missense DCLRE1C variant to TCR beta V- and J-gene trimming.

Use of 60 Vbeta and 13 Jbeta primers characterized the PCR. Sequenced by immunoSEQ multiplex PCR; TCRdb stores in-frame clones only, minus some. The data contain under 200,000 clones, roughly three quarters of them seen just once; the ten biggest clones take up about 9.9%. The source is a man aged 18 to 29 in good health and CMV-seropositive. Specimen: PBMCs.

In DNA, the CDR3 is TGTGCCAGCAGCTTGCGGGCGGGGGGGGCCACAGATACGCAGTATTTT. The encoded protein is CASSLRAGGATDTQYF. The chain links TRBV5-8 to TRBJ2-3, with TRBD2 matching over 9 bases. The germline V gene has CDR1 SGHTS and CDR2 YDEGEE. V lost 1 base, J lost 2 bases, and 5 bases stayed unmatched. The CDR3 loop spans 16 amino acids.